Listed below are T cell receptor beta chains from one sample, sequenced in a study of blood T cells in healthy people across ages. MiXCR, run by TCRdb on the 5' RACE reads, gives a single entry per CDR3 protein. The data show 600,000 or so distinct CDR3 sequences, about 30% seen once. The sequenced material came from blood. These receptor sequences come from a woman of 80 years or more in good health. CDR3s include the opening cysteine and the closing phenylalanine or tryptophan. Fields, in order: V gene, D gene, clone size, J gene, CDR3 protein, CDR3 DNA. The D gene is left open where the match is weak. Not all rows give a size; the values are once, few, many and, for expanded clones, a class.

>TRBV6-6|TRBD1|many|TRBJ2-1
CASSSRRGTGNYNEQFF
TGTGCCAGCAGTTCGCGGAGGGGGACAGGGAACTACAATGAGCAGTTCTTC
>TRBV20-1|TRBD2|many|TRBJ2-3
CSARRPTSGGRPTDTQYF
TGCAGTGCTAGGAGACCGACTAGCGGGGGGCGGCCCACAGATACGCAGTATTTT
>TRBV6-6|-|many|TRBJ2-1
CASSYSSRDNEQFF
TGTGCCAGCAGTTACTCTTCCAGGGATAATGAGCAGTTCTTC
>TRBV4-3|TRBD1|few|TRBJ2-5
CASSQEPPTGLETQYF
TGCGCCAGCAGCCAAGAACCTCCGACAGGGTTGGAGACCCAGTACTTC
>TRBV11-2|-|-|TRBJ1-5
CASSRGGQNNQPQHF
TGTGCCAGCAGCCGGGGAGGGCAGAACAATCAGCCCCAGCATTTT
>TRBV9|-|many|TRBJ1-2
CASSPDRSYGYTF
TGTGCCAGCAGTCCAGACAGGTCCTATGGCTACACCTTC
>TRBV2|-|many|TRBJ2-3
CASSERGLTGADTQYF
TGTGCCAGCAGTGAACGGGGTCTTACCGGGGCAGATACGCAGTATTTT
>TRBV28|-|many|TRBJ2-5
CASSPRGRGPKETQYF
TGTGCCAGCAGCCCCCGGGGCCGGGGGCCTAAAGAGACCCAGTACTTC
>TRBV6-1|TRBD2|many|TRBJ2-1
CASSEATSGGAGEQFF
TGTGCCAGCAGTGAAGCGACTAGCGGGGGGGCCGGTGAGCAGTTCTTC
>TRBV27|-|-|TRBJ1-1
CASSFGIAVNTEAFF
TGTGCCAGCAGTTTTGGTATCGCGGTTAACACTGAAGCTTTCTTT
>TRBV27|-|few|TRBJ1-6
CASSSRSPGAWDSPLHF
TGTGCCAGCAGTTCACGAAGCCCCGGGGCCTGGGATTCACCCCTCCACTTT
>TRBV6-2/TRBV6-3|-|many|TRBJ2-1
CASSYAGTYYNEQFF
TGTGCCAGCAGTTACGCAGGGACCTATTACAATGAGCAGTTCTTC
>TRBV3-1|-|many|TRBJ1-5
CASSQGPDPYQPQHF
TGTGCCAGCAGCCAGGGTCCAGACCCCTATCAGCCCCAGCATTTT
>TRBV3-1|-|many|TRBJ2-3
CASSHLDRTDTQYF
TGTGCCAGCAGCCACTTAGACAGAACAGATACGCAGTATTTT
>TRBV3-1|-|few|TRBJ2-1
CASSQGVYEQFF
TGTGCCAGCAGCCAAGGGGTCTATGAGCAGTTCTTC
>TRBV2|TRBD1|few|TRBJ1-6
CARGQDNSPLHF
TGTGCCAGGGGACAGGATAATTCACCCCTCCACTTT
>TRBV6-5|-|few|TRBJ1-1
CASSRRRGTEAFF
TGTGCCAGCAGTCGTCGACGCGGCACTGAAGCTTTCTTT
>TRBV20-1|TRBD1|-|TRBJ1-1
CSAPGQGRMNTEAFF
TGCAGTGCACCTGGACAGGGCAGGATGAACACTGAAGCTTTCTTT
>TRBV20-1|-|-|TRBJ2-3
CSAKTSVDTQYF
TGCAGTGCGAAGACTAGTGTAGATACGCAGTATTTT
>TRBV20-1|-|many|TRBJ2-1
CSARGGSIQFF
TGCAGTGCTAGAGGGGGTAGTATACAGTTCTTC
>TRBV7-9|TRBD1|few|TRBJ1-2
CASSFVTGAGYGYTF
TGTGCCAGCAGCTTCGTAACAGGGGCGGGCTATGGCTACACCTTC
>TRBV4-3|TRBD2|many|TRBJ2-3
CASSRGLAERDTQYF
TGCGCCAGCAGCCGAGGACTAGCGGAGAGGGATACGCAGTATTTT
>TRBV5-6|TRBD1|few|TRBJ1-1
CASSQGTVSEAFF
TGTGCCAGCAGCCAGGGGACAGTATCTGAAGCTTTCTTT
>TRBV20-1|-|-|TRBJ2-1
CSALRDSGYNEQFF
TGCAGTGCCCTCCGGGACAGCGGGTACAATGAGCAGTTCTTC
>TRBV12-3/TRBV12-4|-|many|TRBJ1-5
CASSYTRMGQPQHF
TGTGCCAGCAGTTATACACGAATGGGGCAGCCCCAGCATTTT